The subject of this entry is one T cell receptor (beta chain). Its cognate antigen has yet to be identified. Base qualities are not recorded, but no much larger clone differs from it by a single base. The library was obtained by the immunoSEQ multiplex PCR assay. TCRdb took over this immuneACCESS table, retaining in-frame rearrangements with V and J assigned. Such tables are incomplete; in checked studies, under half of the missing clones stem from an unresolved V gene, and the remainder is unexplained. The sample contains some 700,000 clones, approximately 83% of them found a single time. The top ten clonotypes cover roughly 0.01% of the sample. This sample is drawn from a study of shared T cell receptors in the human thymus (dated by TCRdb to the early 2020s). A note on the overall study: The study examined how the human thymus generates shared, self-reactive T-cell receptor alpha chains.

The same sample was also studied in work on human thymus T cells. As described in the second report: In Finland, the donors were immunologically healthy infants who were having open corrective cardiac surgery for congenital heart defects. Thymus tissue was collected as surgical resects that were removed during corrective cardiac surgery. Usage of V and J gene segments appeared to be biased in both the thymic and the peripheral blood repertoires. The related research reported highly overlapping thymic TCR repertoires among unrelated individuals. The study described the TCR alpha and beta repertoires in under 10 infant thymus samples and four matching peripheral blood samples. The cohort included about 6 male and a couple of female infants, with donor ages spanning 7 to 244 days. After being mechanically released from the tissue, thymocytes were kept at -70 degrees C in pellets of about 8.5-32 million cells. Genomic DNA was extracted from frozen cell pellets with a QIAsymphony instrument. The immunoSEQ multiplex PCR assay was used to amplify the TCRB and TCRAD loci from a standardized quantity of quality-controlled genomic DNA. Amplicons spanned the V(D)J region at a length sufficient to cover the CDR3 and identify V and J genes. Amplicon sequencing was performed on an Illumina platform through the commercial immunoSEQ service. Corrections for primer bias and sequencing errors followed previously described methods, while TCRAD and TCRB definitions were based on the IMGT database. Repertoires were analysed with immunoSEQ Analyzer 3.0 and VDJTools, covering basic statistics, V/J segment usage, diversity estimates, rarefaction and pairwise overlap. Chao1, ChaoE, Efron-Thisted, Shannon and inverse Simpson indices were used to estimate diversity, which was also estimated on datasets down-sampled to the smallest sample. Repertoire overlap was determined by strict matching of CDR3 nucleotide sequence, V gene and J gene, and Jaccard-based multidimensional scaling clustering was applied. Thymus samples yielded on average roughly 810,000 unique TCRB clonotypes, compared with some 83,000 from blood samples.

Sequenced: thymocytes. This receptor was taken from a girl in the first two years of life with a congenital heart defect. Donor details come from another sample of the same person, matched by shared clones.

The DNA reads as follows: TGTGCCAGCAGCTTAGAGGCTAACTCCGCGCAGTATTTT. It specifies CASSLEANSAQYF. The chain joins TRBV5-6 to TRBJ2-3, with no D gene named confidently. The germline ends are 14 bases apart after V is trimmed by 2 bases and J by 10 bases. The CDR3 runs 13 amino acids, cysteine and phenylalanine included. Left in the record is the CDR3 DNA by itself, 39 bases read in frame from the first base. The CDR1 and CDR2 encoded by the germline V gene are SGHDT and YYEEEE.